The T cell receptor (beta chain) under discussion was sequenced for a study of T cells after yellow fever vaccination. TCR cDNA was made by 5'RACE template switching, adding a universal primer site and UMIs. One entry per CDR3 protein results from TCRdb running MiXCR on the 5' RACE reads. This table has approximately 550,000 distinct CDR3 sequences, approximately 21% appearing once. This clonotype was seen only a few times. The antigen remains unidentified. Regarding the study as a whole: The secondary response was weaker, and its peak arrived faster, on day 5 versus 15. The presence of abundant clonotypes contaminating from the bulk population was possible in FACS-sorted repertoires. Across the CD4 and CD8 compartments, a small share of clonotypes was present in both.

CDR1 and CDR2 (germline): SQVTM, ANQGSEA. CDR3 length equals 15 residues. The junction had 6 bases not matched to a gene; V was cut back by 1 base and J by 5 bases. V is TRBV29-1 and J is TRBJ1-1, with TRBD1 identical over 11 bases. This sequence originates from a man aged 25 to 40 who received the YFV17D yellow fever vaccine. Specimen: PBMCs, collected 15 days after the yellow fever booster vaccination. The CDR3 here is CSVEGGTGGGTEAFF. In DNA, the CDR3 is TGCAGCGTTGAAGGGGGGACAGGGGGTGGAACTGAAGCTTTCTTT.